This TCR beta chain originates from a study of T cell responses to AZD1222 COVID-19 vaccine. Whole-study context: Samples with a second dose at about 4 or about 12 weeks were pooled together. Study-wide findings and caveats: Regions 160-218 and 743-854 held dominance among vaccine-associated CD4 TCRs, which spanned spike. Among spike-specific TCRs, nearly half reportedly target unmutated variant regions. Sampling captured repertoires only after the peak T cell response.

Assay used: immunoSEQ multiplex PCR; TCRdb lists only in-frame clones, some missing. The sample consists of about 150,000 clones, roughly 80% of them appearing once. The length of the CDR3 is 17 residues. Germline CDR1 SGDLS, CDR2 YYNGEE. V shed 4 bases, J shed 5 bases, and the junction held 10 bases outside the gene matches. Points on this clone: Its antigen is unidentified.

The specimen comprised peripheral blood, sampled on day 0 of AZD1222 vaccination. The sequence derives from an adult in good health. The rearrangement uses TRBV9 and TRBJ1-5; 12 nucleotides agree with TRBD1. CDR3 nucleotide sequence: TGTGCCAGCAGCTATGGGACAGGGGGCCGCCTCGATCAGCCCCAGCATTTT. Translating it yields CASSYGTGGRLDQPQHF.